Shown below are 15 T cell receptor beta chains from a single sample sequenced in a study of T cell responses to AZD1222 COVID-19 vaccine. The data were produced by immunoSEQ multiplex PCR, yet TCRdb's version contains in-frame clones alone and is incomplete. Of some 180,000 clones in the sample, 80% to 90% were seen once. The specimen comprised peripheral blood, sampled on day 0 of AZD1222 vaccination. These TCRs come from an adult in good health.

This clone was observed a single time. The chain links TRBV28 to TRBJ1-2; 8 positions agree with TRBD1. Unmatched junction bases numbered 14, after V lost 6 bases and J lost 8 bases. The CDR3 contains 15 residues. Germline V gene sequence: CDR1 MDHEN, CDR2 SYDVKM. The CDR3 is CASRLRDRGHIGYTF. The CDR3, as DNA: TGTGCCAGCAGACTTCGCGACAGGGGTCATATAGGCTACACCTTC.

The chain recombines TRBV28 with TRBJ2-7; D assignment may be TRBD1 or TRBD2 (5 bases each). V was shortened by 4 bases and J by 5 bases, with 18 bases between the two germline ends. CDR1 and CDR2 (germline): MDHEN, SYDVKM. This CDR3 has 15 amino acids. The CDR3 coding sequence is TGTGCCAGCAGTTCCTCCGGGACGACAATGAACGAGCAGTACTTC. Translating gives CASSSSGTTMNEQYF.

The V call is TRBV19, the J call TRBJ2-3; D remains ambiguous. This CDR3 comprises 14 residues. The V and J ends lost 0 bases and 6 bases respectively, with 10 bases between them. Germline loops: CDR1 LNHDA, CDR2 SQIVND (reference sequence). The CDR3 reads CASSIDPRSDTQYF. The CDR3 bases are TGTGCCAGTAGTATAGATCCCAGGTCTGATACGCAGTATTTT.

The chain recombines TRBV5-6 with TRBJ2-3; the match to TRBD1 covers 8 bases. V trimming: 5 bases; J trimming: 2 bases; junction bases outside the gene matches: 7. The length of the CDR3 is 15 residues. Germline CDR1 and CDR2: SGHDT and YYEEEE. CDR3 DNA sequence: TGTGCCAGCAGACAATACAGGGGGATCACAGATACGCAGTATTTT. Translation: CASRQYRGITDTQYF.

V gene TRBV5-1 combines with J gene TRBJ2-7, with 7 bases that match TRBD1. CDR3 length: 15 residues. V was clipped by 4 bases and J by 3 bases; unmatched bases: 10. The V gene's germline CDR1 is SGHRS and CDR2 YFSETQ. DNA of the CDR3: TGCGCCAGCAGCCTGACAGGGCTTGAGGGCTACGAGCAGTACTTC. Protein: CASSLTGLEGYEQYF.

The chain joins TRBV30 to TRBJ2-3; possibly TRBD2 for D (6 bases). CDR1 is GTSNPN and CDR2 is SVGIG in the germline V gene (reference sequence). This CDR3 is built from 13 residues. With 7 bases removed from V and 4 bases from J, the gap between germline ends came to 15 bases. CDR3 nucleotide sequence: TGTGCCTTTGGACTACCTCCCGCAGATACGCAGTATTTT. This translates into CAFGLPPADTQYF.

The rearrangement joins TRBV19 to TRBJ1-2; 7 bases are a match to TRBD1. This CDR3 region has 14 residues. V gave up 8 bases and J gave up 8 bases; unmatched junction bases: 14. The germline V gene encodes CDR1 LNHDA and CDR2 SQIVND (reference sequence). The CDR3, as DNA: TGTGCCAGTCGATACACAGGGGTGGATTTCGGCTACACCTTC. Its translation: CASRYTGVDFGYTF. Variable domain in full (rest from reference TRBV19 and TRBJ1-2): DGGITQSPKYLFRKEGQNVTLSCEQNLNHDAMYWYRQDPGQGLRLIYYSQIVNDFQKGDIAEGYSVSREKKESFPLTVTSAQKNPTAFYLCASRYTGVDFGYTFGSGTRLTVV.

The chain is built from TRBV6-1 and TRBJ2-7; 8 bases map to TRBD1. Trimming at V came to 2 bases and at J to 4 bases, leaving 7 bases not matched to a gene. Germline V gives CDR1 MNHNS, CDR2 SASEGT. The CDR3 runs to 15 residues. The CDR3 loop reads CASSEPPGQDYEQYF. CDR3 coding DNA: TGTGCCAGCAGTGAACCGCCGGGACAGGATTACGAGCAGTACTTC.

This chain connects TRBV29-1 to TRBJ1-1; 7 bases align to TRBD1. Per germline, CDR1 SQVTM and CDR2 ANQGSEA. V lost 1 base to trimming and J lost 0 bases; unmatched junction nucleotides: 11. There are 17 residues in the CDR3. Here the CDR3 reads CSVEGRDSRGVNTEAFF. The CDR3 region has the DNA TGCAGCGTTGAAGGAAGGGACAGCAGGGGGGTGAACACTGAAGCTTTCTTT.

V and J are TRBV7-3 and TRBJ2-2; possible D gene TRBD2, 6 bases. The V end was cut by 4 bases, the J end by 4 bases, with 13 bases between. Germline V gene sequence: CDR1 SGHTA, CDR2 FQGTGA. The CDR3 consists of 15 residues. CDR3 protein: CASSSPGLLTGELFF. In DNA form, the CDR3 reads TGTGCCAGCAGCTCCCCGGGACTTCTCACCGGGGAGCTGTTTTTT.

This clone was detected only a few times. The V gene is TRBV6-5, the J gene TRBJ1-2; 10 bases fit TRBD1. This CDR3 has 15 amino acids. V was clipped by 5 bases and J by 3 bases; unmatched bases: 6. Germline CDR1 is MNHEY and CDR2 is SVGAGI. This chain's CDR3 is CASSRRQGADYGYTF. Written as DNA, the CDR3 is TGTGCCAGCAGTAGGCGACAGGGGGCAGACTATGGCTACACCTTC.

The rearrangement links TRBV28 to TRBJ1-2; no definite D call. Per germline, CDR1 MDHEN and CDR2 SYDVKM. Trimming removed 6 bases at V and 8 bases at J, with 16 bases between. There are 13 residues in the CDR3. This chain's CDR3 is CASSPRGARGYTF. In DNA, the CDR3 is TGTGCCAGCAGCCCGCGGGGTGCTAGGGGCTACACCTTC.

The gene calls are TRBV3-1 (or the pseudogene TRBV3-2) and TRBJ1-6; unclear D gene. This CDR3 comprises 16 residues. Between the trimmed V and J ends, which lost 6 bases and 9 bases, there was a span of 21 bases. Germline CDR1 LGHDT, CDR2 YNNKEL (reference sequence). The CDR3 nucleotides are TGTGCCAGCAGAGCCGAGGCCTCATACGGAACTTCACCCCTCCACTTT. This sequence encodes CASRAEASYGTSPLHF.

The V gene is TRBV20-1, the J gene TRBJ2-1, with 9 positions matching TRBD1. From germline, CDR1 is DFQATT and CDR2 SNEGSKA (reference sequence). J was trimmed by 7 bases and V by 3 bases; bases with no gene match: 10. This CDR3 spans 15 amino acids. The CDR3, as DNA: TGCAGTGCTAGTAGAGACAGGGGGAGGGAGAATGAGCAGTTCTTC. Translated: CSASRDRGRENEQFF.

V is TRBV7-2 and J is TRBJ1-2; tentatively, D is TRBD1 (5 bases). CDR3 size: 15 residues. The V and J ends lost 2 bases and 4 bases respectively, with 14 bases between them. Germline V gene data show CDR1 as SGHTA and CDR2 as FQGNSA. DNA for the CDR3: TGTGCCAGCAGCTTAATAGGAGGGACTGGCTATGGCTACACCTTC. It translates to CASSLIGGTGYGYTF.